This TCR beta chain was documented in a study of blood T cell repertoires in COVID-19. Study background: Both acute and convalescent COVID-19 samples were obtained from the United States, Italy and Spain. T cells, B-cell-depleted T cells, or PBMCs supplied cDNA or gDNA.

The V and J ends lost 5 bases and 1 base, in that order; junction bases with no gene match: 6. Germline loops: CDR1 SGHAT, CDR2 FQNNGV. The CDR3 runs to 15 residues. Authors' data handling: Amplified reference gene primers provided the basis for estimating nucleated cell counts. Assay used: immunoSEQ multiplex PCR; TCRdb lists only in-frame clones, some missing. The V and J calls and the clone size are those of that table, but D and trimming were determined from the DNA. The sample shows fewer than 250,000 clones, around 90% of them seen only once. The chain employs TRBV11-2 and TRBJ1-1; 8 positions match TRBD1. The clonotype was recovered from a human donor in a cohort sampled during active COVID-19. Sequenced material: peripheral blood. CDR3 coding DNA: TGTGCCAGCAGCCCCACAGGGGGAAAGAACACTGAAGCTTTCTTT. It codes for CASSPTGGKNTEAFF.